Each of the 23 T cell receptor beta chains below was sequenced from the same sample in a study of CXCR3-negative and CXCR3-positive naive CD8 T cells. The libraries of TRB cDNA were constructed through 5' RACE using UMI labels. TCRdb re-called the 5' RACE reads; one entry per CDR3 protein, DNA not given. The ten most abundant clones cover less than 3.5% of a sample with roughly 26,000 distinct CDR3 sequences. Sequenced: naive CXCR3- CD8+ T cells from blood. Subset denoted: CD45RO-CCR7+CD27+CD95- naive CD8+ T cells lacking CXCR3 (TNR3-). The source of these receptors is a human donor in good health. Some clones in this sample may be carry-over from other donors' samples.

V is TRBV4-3 and J is TRBJ2-7; TCRdb picks TRBD2, but there is no DNA to check that call. This CDR3 is 15 amino acids long. Germline CDR1 and CDR2: LGHNA and YSLEER. This CDR3 reads CASSPSQGSSYEQYF.

This chain uses TRBV27 with TRBJ2-7. Per the germline V gene, CDR1 is MNHEY and CDR2 is SMNVEV (reference sequence). This CDR3 spans 13 amino acids. The CDR3 reads CASSLSPNYEQYF.

This chain uses TRBV29-1 with TRBJ1-1. CDR3 length: 13 amino acids. From germline, CDR1 is SQVTM and CDR2 ANQGSEA. CDR3: CSVGTEGFPEAFF.

The CDR3 spells CSAMVVTTNEKLFF. V gene TRBV20-1 combines with J gene TRBJ1-4. The length of the CDR3 is 14 residues. CDR1 is DFQATT and CDR2 is SNEGSKA in the germline V gene (reference sequence).

V is TRBV2 and J is TRBJ2-1; TCRdb names TRBD1, which stays unverified in the absence of DNA. CDR1 is SNHLY, CDR2 FYNNEI, per germline. The CDR3 is 18 residues long. The CDR3 protein is CASSGRGDKRGVYNEQFF.

The gene calls are TRBV12-3 or TRBV12-4 and TRBJ2-1; TCRdb lists TRBD2, though no DNA is available to test this call. CDR3 length: 16 amino acids. CDR3: CASSLTTSGANNEQFF.

By frequency, this clonotype is medium-sized (0.01 to 0.1%). This rearrangement joins TRBV4-2 to TRBJ1-6; TCRdb picks TRBD1, but there is no DNA to check that call. The germline V gene encodes CDR1 LGHNA and CDR2 YNFKEQ. The CDR3 sequence is 13 residues long. The CDR3 sequence: CASSQRRDSPLHF.

CDR3 sequence reads: CSPTGSSYNEQFF. The chain carries TRBV29-1 and TRBJ2-1; TCRdb's D call of TRBD1 is untestable without DNA. Germline assignment: CDR1 SQVTM and CDR2 ANQGSEA. The CDR3 is made up of 13 amino acids.

This chain links TRBV24-1 with TRBJ2-5; checking the TCRdb D call of TRBD1 is not possible without DNA. The CDR3 loop spans 13 amino acids. CDR1 is KGHDR and CDR2 is SFDVKD in the germline V gene. CDR3 in amino acids: CATKETGGETQYF.

The rearrangement links TRBV6-5 to TRBJ2-7; the D call of TRBD2 rests on TCRdb alone, since no DNA is present to check it. Per germline, CDR1 MNHEY and CDR2 SVGAGI. This CDR3 has 16 amino acids. The CDR3 reads CASSGEEGPSPYEQYF.

The chain combines TRBV5-6 with TRBJ2-1. The germline CDR1 and CDR2 sequences are SGHDT and YYEEEE. The CDR3 has 12 residues. The CDR3 loop is CASSLDRNEQFF.

The V gene is TRBV9, the J gene TRBJ2-5; TCRdb names TRBD1, which stays unverified in the absence of DNA. This CDR3 is 16 amino acids long. Germline V lookup: CDR1 SGDLS, CDR2 YYNGEE. The CDR3 protein is CASSPLFEGMRETQYF.

The V and J genes are TRBV14 and TRBJ2-7; TCRdb names TRBD1, which stays unverified in the absence of DNA. CDR1 and CDR2 (germline): SGHDN, FVKESK. CDR3 length: 17 amino acids. The CDR3 spells CASSQEIWGGPSYEQYF.

This chain links TRBV6-1 with TRBJ1-5. Per germline, CDR1 MNHNS and CDR2 SASEGT. This CDR3 has 14 amino acids. The CDR3 sequence: CASSGDGEVQPQHF.

The chain couples TRBV11-2 to TRBJ1-2; absent DNA, TCRdb's TRBD1 call cannot be checked. The CDR3 is 15 amino acids. Germline lookup yields CDR1 SGHAT and CDR2 FQNNGV. The chain's CDR3 is CASSLEAGGSYGYTF.

The rearrangement joins TRBV19 to TRBJ2-7; TCRdb designates TRBD1, a call that cannot be tested without DNA. The CDR3 spans 16 residues. Germline CDR1 reads LNHDA; CDR2 reads SQIVND (reference sequence). CDR3 sequence reads: CASSIGTGVATGEQYF.

V usage is TRBV20-1 and J usage is TRBJ1-5. CDR1 and CDR2 from the germline V gene are DFQATT and SNEGSKA (reference sequence). The CDR3 loop spans 13 amino acids. This CDR3 reads CSARDEEYQPQHF.

The chain employs TRBV7-6 and TRBJ2-1; TCRdb proposes TRBD1, but this gene call is untestable without DNA. Germline V gene data show CDR1 as SGHVS and CDR2 as FNYEAQ. CDR3 length: 13 residues. The CDR3 loop is CASSSGAYNEQFF.

The chain carries TRBV11-2 and TRBJ2-7. This CDR3 contains 14 residues. CDR1 is SGHAT and CDR2 is FQNNGV in the germline V gene. CDR3 amino acids: CASSLYLGSYEQYF.

The rearrangement uses TRBV6-5 and TRBJ2-7; TCRdb lists TRBD2, though no DNA is available to test this call. This CDR3 has 16 residues. Germline CDR1 is MNHEY and CDR2 is SVGAGI. CDR3 in amino acids: CASSYPGPDGSYEQYF.

This chain links TRBV6-4 with TRBJ2-1; the TCRdb D gene call, TRBD2, has no DNA to confirm it. Per the germline V gene, CDR1 is MRHNA and CDR2 is SNTAGT. The CDR3 is 17 residues long. CDR3 in amino acids: CASSLTSGSGGLNEQFF.

The V gene is TRBV7-6, the J gene TRBJ2-1; TCRdb calls TRBD1, which cannot be checked without DNA. The length of the CDR3 is 13 residues. Germline values: CDR1 SGHVS, CDR2 FNYEAQ. CDR3 protein: CASSPGGSNEQFF.

The genes are TRBV6-6 and TRBJ2-7; with no DNA, the TCRdb D assignment of TRBD1 cannot be verified. In germline, CDR1 is MNHNY, CDR2 SVGAGI (reference sequence). The CDR3 length is 13 residues. This CDR3 reads CASSDRASYEQYF.